This T cell receptor beta chain originates from a study of cytomegalovirus exposure and HLA in healthy donors. Study-level information: Ancestry clustering placed roughly 86% of 350 to 500 genotyped donors in the Caucasian-associated cluster. The study, taken as a whole, reports: Researchers had no immune exposure information except CMV serostatus available.

The CDR3 extends over 15 amino acids. Germline V gene data show CDR1 as SGHRS and CDR2 as YFSETQ. The trim removed 2 bases at V and 8 bases at J, leaving 4 bases unmatched. The PCR employed 60 Vbeta primers together with 13 Jbeta primers. Only in-frame clones appear in the TCRdb table, and some are missing; sequencing was by immunoSEQ multiplex PCR. The sample has 75,000 to 100,000 clones, over 70% seen once. Every donor was a healthy person donating bone marrow. As for this clone: What it binds is not known.

The source of this sequence is a man younger than 35 in good health and CMV-seropositive. The rearrangement uses TRBV5-1 and TRBJ2-1; 13 bases map to TRBD2. Sequencing input: PBMCs. In nucleotides, the CDR3 is TGCGCCAGCAGCTTAGGACTAGCGGGGGTCGATGAGCAGTTCTTC. It codes for CASSLGLAGVDEQFF.